The rows below give T cell receptor beta chains drawn from one sample of a study of blood T cell repertoires in COVID-19. Method: immunoSEQ multiplex PCR; TCRdb's copy keeps in-frame clones and lacks some. The table shows about 43,000 clones, with roughly 87% occurring only once. The sample was peripheral blood. The receptors were gathered from a woman aged 80 or over with active COVID-19. The CDR3 runs from the conserved cysteine through the conserved F or W. The order of the fields is V gene, D gene, clone size, J gene, CDR3 DNA, CDR3 protein. A D gene is named only where the DNA matches it firmly. The size field is filled for only some rows; it gives once, few, many or a size class.

v_gene: TRBV19
d_gene: TRBD1
abundance: .
j_gene: TRBJ1-4
CDR3nt: TGTGCCAGTAGTTCCAGGACAGGGGGTCTCGAAAAACTGTTTTTT
CDR3aa: CASSSRTGGLEKLFF

v_gene: TRBV7-2
d_gene: TRBD2
abundance: .
j_gene: TRBJ2-1
CDR3nt: TGTGCCAGCAGCTTATCTGTAACTAGCGGGGTTACATACAATGAGCAGTTCTTC
CDR3aa: CASSLSVTSGVTYNEQFF

v_gene: TRBV28
d_gene: .
abundance: .
j_gene: TRBJ1-6
CDR3nt: TGTGCCAGCAGTTTGTACAGGAGTTATAATTCACCCCTCCACTTT
CDR3aa: CASSLYRSYNSPLHF

v_gene: TRBV7-2
d_gene: TRBD2
abundance: .
j_gene: TRBJ2-3
CDR3nt: TGTGCCAGCAGCTTGGATATACTAGCGGGGGGGCGGACAGATACGCAGTATTTT
CDR3aa: CASSLDILAGGRTDTQYF

v_gene: TRBV2
d_gene: .
abundance: .
j_gene: TRBJ2-7
CDR3nt: TGTGCCAGCAGTCAAAACTACGAGCAGTACTTC
CDR3aa: CASSQNYEQYF

v_gene: TRBV9
d_gene: TRBD2
abundance: .
j_gene: TRBJ2-1
CDR3nt: TGTGCCAGCAGCCTCAGAGGGACTAGCGGAGCTTCTTTATACAATGAGCAGTTCTTC
CDR3aa: CASSLRGTSGASLYNEQFF

v_gene: TRBV4-3
d_gene: .
abundance: .
j_gene: TRBJ2-7
CDR3nt: TGCGCCAGCAGCCAAGATCTAACAGGGCCCTACGAGCAGTACTTC
CDR3aa: CASSQDLTGPYEQYF

v_gene: TRBV25-1
d_gene: TRBD1
abundance: .
j_gene: TRBJ1-2
CDR3nt: TGTGCCAGCAGTGATTCAGGACAGGGGTATGGCTACACCTTC
CDR3aa: CASSDSGQGYGYTF

v_gene: TRBV5-4
d_gene: .
abundance: .
j_gene: TRBJ1-1
CDR3nt: TGTGCCGCCAGGGGATGGAACACTGAAGCTTTCTTT
CDR3aa: CAARGWNTEAFF

v_gene: TRBV4-2
d_gene: .
abundance: .
j_gene: TRBJ2-2
CDR3nt: TGTGCCAGCAGCCCCCGCTTCGCGGGGACCGGGGAGCTGTTTTTT
CDR3aa: CASSPRFAGTGELFF

v_gene: TRBV7-9
d_gene: .
abundance: .
j_gene: TRBJ1-2
CDR3nt: TGTGCCAGCAGCTCCAGGGCCTCCGACTATGGCTACACCTTC
CDR3aa: CASSSRASDYGYTF

v_gene: TRBV7-2
d_gene: .
abundance: .
j_gene: TRBJ1-3
CDR3nt: TGTGCCAGCAGCTCCGGACTCCTCTCTGGAAACACCATATATTTT
CDR3aa: CASSSGLLSGNTIYF

v_gene: TRBV18
d_gene: TRBD1
abundance: .
j_gene: TRBJ1-5
CDR3nt: TGTGCCAGCTCACTAGGGACAGGGAGAGGGAATCAGCCCCAGCATTTT
CDR3aa: CASSLGTGRGNQPQHF

v_gene: TRBV4-3
d_gene: .
abundance: .
j_gene: TRBJ2-7
CDR3nt: TGCGCCAGCAGCCTACAACAGGGACCCTACGAGCAGTACTTC
CDR3aa: CASSLQQGPYEQYF

v_gene: TRBV28
d_gene: TRBD1
abundance: .
j_gene: TRBJ1-5
CDR3nt: TGTGCCAGCAGGGGGTACAGGGGGAATCAGCCCCAGCATTTT
CDR3aa: CASRGYRGNQPQHF

v_gene: TRBV6-5
d_gene: TRBD1
abundance: .
j_gene: TRBJ2-7
CDR3nt: TGTGCCAGCAGTTCCGGGGACAGGGGTTGGTACGAGCAGTACTTC
CDR3aa: CASSSGDRGWYEQYF

v_gene: TRBV4-3
d_gene: .
abundance: .
j_gene: TRBJ1-2
CDR3nt: TGCGCCAGCAGCCAAGATCTTCTGCGCGGCGGGGGGCCATGGGGCTACACCTTC
CDR3aa: CASSQDLLRGGGPWGYTF

v_gene: TRBV18
d_gene: .
abundance: .
j_gene: TRBJ2-5
CDR3nt: TGTGCCAGCTCACCAAACTTGGGCGGGGAAGAGACCCAGTACTTC
CDR3aa: CASSPNLGGEETQYF

v_gene: TRBV6-6
d_gene: TRBD1
abundance: .
j_gene: TRBJ1-1
CDR3nt: TGTGCCAGCAGTCAGACAGGGGCGATCACTGAAGCTTTCTTT
CDR3aa: CASSQTGAITEAFF

v_gene: TRBV5-6
d_gene: TRBD1
abundance: few
j_gene: TRBJ1-5
CDR3nt: TGTGCCAGCAGCTTGGACAGGGGTGACAATCAGCCCCAGCATTTT
CDR3aa: CASSLDRGDNQPQHF

v_gene: TRBV21-1
d_gene: .
abundance: .
j_gene: TRBJ1-5
CDR3nt: TGTGCCAGCAGCAAAGGGACAGCTAACAATCAGCCCCAGCATTTT
CDR3aa: CASSKGTANNQPQHF

v_gene: TRBV7-8
d_gene: .
abundance: .
j_gene: TRBJ1-2
CDR3nt: TGTGCCAGCAGCATCGGGTCCTACGGAGGCTACACCTTC
CDR3aa: CASSIGSYGGYTF

v_gene: TRBV2
d_gene: TRBD1
abundance: .
j_gene: TRBJ1-1
CDR3nt: TGTGCCAGTTCTTCACAGGGGATGAACACTGAAGCTTTCTTT
CDR3aa: CASSSQGMNTEAFF

v_gene: TRBV4-3
d_gene: .
abundance: .
j_gene: TRBJ1-2
CDR3nt: TGCGCCAGCAGCCAAGCGAGCGGGGGGACCGGCTACACCTTC
CDR3aa: CASSQASGGTGYTF

v_gene: TRBV5-4
d_gene: .
abundance: .
j_gene: TRBJ1-1
CDR3nt: TGTGCCAGCAGCTTAGGAACACCGAGCGGCACTGAAGCTTTCTTT
CDR3aa: CASSLGTPSGTEAFF